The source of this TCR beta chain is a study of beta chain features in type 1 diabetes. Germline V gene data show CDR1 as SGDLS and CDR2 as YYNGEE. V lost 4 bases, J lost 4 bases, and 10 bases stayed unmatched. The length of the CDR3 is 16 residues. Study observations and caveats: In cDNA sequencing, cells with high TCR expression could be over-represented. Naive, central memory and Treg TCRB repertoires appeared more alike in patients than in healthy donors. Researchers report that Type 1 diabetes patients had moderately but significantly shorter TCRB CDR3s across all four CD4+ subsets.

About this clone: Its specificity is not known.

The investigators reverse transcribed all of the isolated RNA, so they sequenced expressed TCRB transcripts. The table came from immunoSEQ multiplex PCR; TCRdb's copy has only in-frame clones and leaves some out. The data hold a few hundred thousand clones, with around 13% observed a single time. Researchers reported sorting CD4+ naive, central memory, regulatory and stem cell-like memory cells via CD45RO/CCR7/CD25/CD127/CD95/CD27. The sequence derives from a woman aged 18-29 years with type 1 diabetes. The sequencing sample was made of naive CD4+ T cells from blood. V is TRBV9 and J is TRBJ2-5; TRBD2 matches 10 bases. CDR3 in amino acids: CASSPPIAGGRETQYF. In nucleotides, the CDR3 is TGTGCCAGCAGCCCCCCCATAGCGGGGGGACGAGAGACCCAGTACTTC.